The present T cell receptor (beta chain) was sequenced within a study of blood T cells in healthy people across ages. Study-wide results and limits: Considered underestimates were the diversity estimates obtained from one million T cells.

Primers used in a second PCR of about 7 to 12 cycles were a sample-barcoded 5' primer and a J-beta primer mix. TCRdb called the 5' RACE reads again in MiXCR, with one record for every CDR3 protein. The sample contains some 800,000 distinct CDR3 sequences, around 25% of which appear only once. As concerns this clonotype: The antigen is undetermined.

The V gene lost 0 bases and the J gene lost 6 bases, with 14 bases spanning the gap. The CDR3 loop spans 15 amino acids. Germline V gene sequence: CDR1 DFQATT, CDR2 SNEGSKA (reference sequence). RNA extraction gave at least 5 micrograms of total RNA per sample. These data were likewise used in another study, on T cells of mothers and their children.

The sequence was collected from a boy between 5 and 17 years old in good health. The sample consisted of blood. The V call is TRBV20-1, the J call TRBJ2-2; D is tentatively TRBD1 or TRBD2 (5 bases each). The CDR3 DNA reads TGCAGTGCTAGAGATCTCATGGGGGTTCCCGGGGAGCTGTTTTTT. Translating gives CSARDLMGVPGELFF.